This TCR beta chain was captured in a study of cytomegalovirus exposure and HLA in healthy donors. The PCR employed 60 Vbeta primers together with 13 Jbeta primers. TCRdb keeps only in-frame clones here, not all; method: immunoSEQ multiplex PCR. This table has 120,000 to 150,000 clones, about two thirds appearing once. The CDR3 covers 15 residues. After removal of 4 bases from V and 5 bases from J, the junction contained 3 bases not matched to a gene. Germline lookup yields CDR1 SGHTS and CDR2 YDEGEE. The receptor comes from a woman aged 18-29 years in good health and CMV-seronegative. Sample: PBMCs. The V call is TRBV5-8, the J call TRBJ1-6; 10 nucleotides agree with TRBD1. The CDR3 loop reads CASSQGQGDNSPLHF. The CDR3 DNA is TGTGCCAGCAGCCAAGGACAGGGGGATAATTCACCCCTCCACTTT.